Presented here are 23 T cell receptor beta chains from one specimen sequenced in a study of blood T cell repertoires in COVID-19. Repertoires were generated with immunoSEQ multiplex PCR, while TCRdb's copy carries only in-frame clones and drops some. The table includes some 270,000 clones, 86% detected once. Sequenced input: peripheral blood. These receptors all stem from a woman aged 60 to 75 who had recovered from COVID-19.

Only one count was recorded for this clone. This chain connects TRBV7-9 to TRBJ1-5; the match to TRBD1 covers 10 bases. The DNA end is a closer match to TRBJ2-3, so the J assignment may be wrong. Germline assignment: CDR1 SEHNR and CDR2 FQNEAQ (reference sequence). The CDR3 length is 14 residues. CDR3 sequence (DNA): TGTGCCAGCAGCTTTGGGACAGGGGAACAGCCCCAGTATTTT. Its protein product is CASSFGTGEQPQYF.

The V gene is TRBV4-2, the J gene TRBJ2-7; tentatively, D is TRBD2 (5 bases). The germline V gene encodes CDR1 LGHNA and CDR2 YNFKEQ. The CDR3 consists of 15 residues. V was shortened by 3 bases and J by 2 bases, with 14 bases between the two germline ends. The CDR3 sequence is CASSHGLLNTYEQYF. As DNA, the CDR3 is TGTGCCAGCAGCCATGGACTCCTCAATACCTACGAGCAGTACTTC.

This clone was counted at least ten times. This chain joins TRBV19 and TRBJ1-6; D possibly corresponds to TRBD1 (5 bases). The CDR3 covers 16 residues. Germline V gives CDR1 LNHDA, CDR2 SQIVND (reference sequence). The V end lost 3 bases, the J end lost 7 bases, and 16 bases lay between the germline ends. CDR3 in amino acids: CASSIQFQGTNSPLHF. The CDR3 region has the DNA TGTGCCAGTAGTATCCAATTCCAGGGAACCAATTCACCCCTCCACTTT.

The chain links TRBV4-3 to TRBJ2-7; 7 bases map to TRBD2. CDR1 LGHNA and CDR2 YSLEER come from the germline V gene. V trimming: 4 bases; J trimming: 7 bases; junction bases outside the gene matches: 13. This CDR3 has 15 residues. The CDR3 bases are TGCGCCAGCAGCCCCACCGGGACTACCACGGGGGAGCAGTACTTC. This translates into CASSPTGTTTGEQYF.

Comments on this clone: Different DNA sequences within this sample yield the same CDR3. The chain carries TRBV7-2 and TRBJ1-5, with D tentatively TRBD1 (5 bases). The germline gives CDR1 SGHTA, CDR2 FQGNSA. This CDR3 has 13 residues. Trimming cost V 0 bases and J 7 bases, with 7 bases left between them. CDR3 DNA: TGTGCCAGCAGCTTAGCACCAGGGCAGCCCCAGCATTTT. Amino acids: CASSLAPGQPQHF.

The rearrangement links TRBV5-4 to TRBJ1-2; TRBD1 agrees at 7 bases. The CDR3 covers 14 residues. J gave up 2 bases and V 3 bases, and 4 bases lay outside the gene matches. CDR1 and CDR2 (germline): SGHNT, YYREEE (reference sequence). CDR3 loop: CASSSQQGNYGYTF. CDR3 in DNA: TGTGCCAGCAGCTCACAACAGGGGAACTATGGCTACACCTTC. Using reference TRBV5-4 and TRBJ1-2 for the parts outside the CDR3, the full variable domain is ETGVTQSPTHLIKTRGQQVTLRCSSQSGHNTVSWYQQALGQGPQFIFQYYREEENGRGNFPPRFSGLQFPNYSSELNVNALELDDSALYLCASSSQQGNYGYTFGSGTRLTVV.

The chain carries TRBV28 and TRBJ2-1; no reliable D call. Per germline, CDR1 MDHEN and CDR2 SYDVKM. Trimming cost V 6 bases and J 5 bases, with 11 bases left between them. The CDR3 is 13 residues long. As DNA, the CDR3 is TGTGCCAGCAGGGCTGCCGGAGACAATGAGCAGTTCTTC. This gives the protein CASRAAGDNEQFF.

The sample holds one count of this clone. The J gene is TRBJ2-5, the V gene TRBV6-1, with 10 bases matching TRBD2. CDR1 and CDR2 (germline): MNHNS, SASEGT. The CDR3 spans 20 residues. The V and J ends lost 4 bases and 2 bases, in that order; junction bases with no gene match: 19. In DNA, the CDR3 is TGTGCCAGCAGTGCCCGTACTAAGCGGGGGGGCCCGGTGTTACAAGAGACCCAGTACTTC. Translating gives CASSARTKRGGPVLQETQYF.

The chain has TRBV5-4 and TRBJ1-2; 9 nucleotides align to TRBD1. Germline values: CDR1 SGHNT, CDR2 YYREEE (reference sequence). V gave up 0 bases and J gave up 5 bases; unmatched junction bases: 8. CDR3 length equals 16 residues. The CDR3 DNA reads as TGTGCCAGCAGCTTGGGCCCTACGGACAGGGGTTATGGCTACACCTTC. Its protein is CASSLGPTDRGYGYTF. Using reference TRBV5-4 and TRBJ1-2 for the parts outside the CDR3, the full variable domain is ETGVTQSPTHLIKTRGQQVTLRCSSQSGHNTVSWYQQALGQGPQFIFQYYREEENGRGNFPPRFSGLQFPNYSSELNVNALELDDSALYLCASSLGPTDRGYGYTFGSGTRLTVV.

The rearrangement uses TRBV27 and TRBJ2-2; TRBD2 matches 7 bases. This CDR3 has 15 amino acids. V was pared by 7 bases and J by 1 base, with 6 bases of the junction left unmatched. The germline gives CDR1 MNHEY, CDR2 SMNVEV (reference sequence). CDR3 sequence reads: CASTVSGWNTGELFF. The CDR3 coding sequence is TGTGCCAGCACCGTTAGCGGGTGGAACACCGGGGAGCTGTTTTTT.

The rearrangement joins TRBV29-1 to TRBJ2-1; 9 bases are shared with TRBD2. Unmatched junction bases numbered 13, after V lost 4 bases and J lost 3 bases. Germline CDR1 and CDR2: SQVTM and ANQGSEA. The CDR3 spans 17 residues. CDR3 sequence: CSVAGSNSGGFYNEQFF. CDR3 coding DNA: TGCAGCGTTGCCGGTTCAAATAGCGGGGGATTCTACAATGAGCAGTTCTTC.

Worth noting for this clone: Other DNA variants within this sample encode the same CDR3. V and J are TRBV9 and TRBJ2-2; possible D gene TRBD1, 6 bases. This CDR3 has 15 amino acids. CDR1 SGDLS and CDR2 YYNGEE come from the germline V gene. Trimming removed 0 bases from V and 4 bases from J, with 10 bases in between. The CDR3 loop reads CASSVGQGRTGELFF. The CDR3 DNA is TGTGCCAGCAGCGTAGGGCAGGGGCGCACCGGGGAGCTGTTTTTT.

The V and J genes are TRBV5-1 and TRBJ1-1; 7 bases are shared with TRBD1. V dropped 4 bases and J dropped 5; count of bases not matched to a gene: 11. The V gene's germline CDR1 is SGHRS and CDR2 YFSETQ. The length of the CDR3 is 15 residues. CDR3 nucleotide sequence: TGCGCCAGCAGCCCAGACGGCCAGGGGGAGACTGAAGCTTTCTTT. Its translation is CASSPDGQGETEAFF.

J is TRBJ1-1 and V is TRBV18; possible D gene TRBD1, 6 bases. The V and J ends lost 0 bases and 1 base respectively, with 9 bases between them. The CDR3 loop spans 15 amino acids. CDR1 and CDR2 from the germline V gene are KGHSH and LQKENI. CDR3 residues: CASSPPVRGNTEAFF. DNA for the CDR3: TGTGCCAGCTCACCACCAGTCAGGGGGAACACTGAAGCTTTCTTT.

The V and J genes are TRBV11-1 and TRBJ2-1, with 9 bases matching TRBD2. V trimming: 5 bases; J trimming: 9 bases; junction bases outside the gene matches: 11. Germline V gives CDR1 SGHAT, CDR2 FQDESV (reference sequence). The CDR3 length is 15 residues. CDR3 nucleotide sequence: TGTGCCAGCAGCCCCCGGGCGGGGGGGTCAAGTGAGCAGTTCTTC. Translation: CASSPRAGGSSEQFF.

The chain employs TRBV27 and TRBJ1-1; D is possibly TRBD1 (6 bases). V was shortened by 4 bases and J by 1 base, with 13 bases between the two germline ends. From germline, CDR1 is MNHEY and CDR2 SMNVEV (reference sequence). The CDR3 loop spans 15 amino acids. The CDR3 region is CASSSPRQENTEAFF. DNA of the CDR3: TGTGCCAGCAGTTCGCCCAGACAGGAGAACACTGAAGCTTTCTTT.

The sample holds one count of this clone. The chain is built from TRBV6-2 or TRBV6-3 and TRBJ1-1; possibly TRBD1 for D (5 bases). V was pared by 2 bases and J by 3 bases, with 10 bases between. Germline values: CDR1 MNHEY, CDR2 SVGEGT. The CDR3 covers 14 residues. DNA of the CDR3: TGTGCCAGCAGTTACGGAGGGGTGGACACTGAAGCTTTCTTT. Translated, it gives CASSYGGVDTEAFF.

V is TRBV6-4 and J is TRBJ2-3; TRBD2 matches 11 bases. Germline assignment: CDR1 MRHNA and CDR2 SNTAGT. V was clipped by 6 bases and J by 1 base; unmatched bases: 9. The CDR3 extends over 17 amino acids. CDR3 DNA sequence: TGTGCCAGCAGCCGGACTAGCGGGCTTCATCGCACAGATACGCAGTATTTT. This codes for CASSRTSGLHRTDTQYF.

V and J are TRBV7-2 and TRBJ2-1, with 12 nucleotides matching TRBD2. The germline CDR1 and CDR2 sequences are SGHTA and FQGNSA. The CDR3 length is 16 residues. V shed 3 bases and J 7 bases; nucleotides not matched to a gene: 7. The CDR3: CASSFSSGGARNEQFF. In DNA, the CDR3 is TGTGCCAGCAGCTTCTCTAGCGGGGGGGCCCGGAATGAGCAGTTCTTC.

The chain carries TRBV6-6 and TRBJ1-5; D not resolved. Trimming cost V 3 bases and J 1 base, with 7 bases left between them. This CDR3 is 14 amino acids long. The germline CDR1 and CDR2 sequences are MNHNY and SVGAGI (reference sequence). CDR3 sequence reads: CASSYGASNQPQHF. Here the CDR3 DNA reads TGTGCCAGCAGTTATGGAGCGAGCAATCAGCCCCAGCATTTT.

The rearrangement uses TRBV4-1 and TRBJ1-3; 7 positions match TRBD1. Unmatched junction bases numbered 8, after V lost 1 base and J lost 2 bases. The CDR3 is made up of 17 amino acids. In germline, CDR1 is MGHRA, CDR2 YSYEKL. This chain's CDR3 is CASSQAPSGGTGNTIYF. DNA of the CDR3: TGCGCCAGCAGCCAAGCTCCATCAGGGGGAACTGGAAACACCATATATTTT.

The genes are TRBV2 and TRBJ1-2; TRBD1 agrees at 9 bases. Per the germline V gene, CDR1 is SNHLY and CDR2 is FYNNEI. The V segment lost 4 bases and the J segment 7 bases; nucleotides outside the gene matches: 4. This CDR3 region has 13 residues. In DNA, the CDR3 is TGTGCCAGCAGTGGGGACAGGGTGTTTGGCTACACCTTC. It translates to CASSGDRVFGYTF. Supplemented by reference TRBV2 and TRBJ1-2, the full variable domain reads EPEVTQTPSHQVTQMGQEVILRCVPISNHLYFYWYRQILGQKVEFLVSFYNNEISEKSEIFDDQFSVERPDGSNFTLKIRSTKLEDSAMYFCASSGDRVFGYTFGSGTRLTVV.

The chain's CDR3 is CATSDSTGFFNQPQHF. The DNA for the CDR3 is TGTGCCACCAGTGACTCGACAGGGTTCTTCAATCAGCCCCAGCATTTT. The chain has TRBV24-1 and TRBJ1-5; 7 bases match TRBD1. J was trimmed by 3 bases and V by 4 bases; bases with no gene match: 8. The CDR3 has 16 amino acids. Per germline, CDR1 KGHDR and CDR2 SFDVKD.